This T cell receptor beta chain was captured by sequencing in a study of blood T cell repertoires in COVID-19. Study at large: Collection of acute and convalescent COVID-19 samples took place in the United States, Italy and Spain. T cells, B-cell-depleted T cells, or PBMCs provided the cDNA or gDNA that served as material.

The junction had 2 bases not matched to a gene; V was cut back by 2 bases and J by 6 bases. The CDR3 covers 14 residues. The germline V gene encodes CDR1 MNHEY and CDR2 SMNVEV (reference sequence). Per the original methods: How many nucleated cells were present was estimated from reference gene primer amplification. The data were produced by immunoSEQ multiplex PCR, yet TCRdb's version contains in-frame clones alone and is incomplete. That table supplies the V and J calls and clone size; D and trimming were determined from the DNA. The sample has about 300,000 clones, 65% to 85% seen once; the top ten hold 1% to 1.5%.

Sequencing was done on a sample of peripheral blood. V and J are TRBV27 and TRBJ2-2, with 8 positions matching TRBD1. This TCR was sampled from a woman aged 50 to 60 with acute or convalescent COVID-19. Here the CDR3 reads CASSLGTGSGELFF. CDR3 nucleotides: TGTGCCAGCAGTTTAGGGACAGGCTCCGGGGAGCTGTTTTTT.